This is a list of T cell receptor beta chains from one sample in a study of monozygotic twins with inflammatory bowel disease. No DNA is given; TCRdb re-called the 5' RACE reads and lists each CDR3 protein once. This sample contains around 450,000 distinct CDR3 sequences. Source material: blood. Source of these receptors: a human donor with ulcerative colitis or Crohn's disease, or a healthy co-twin of an affected twin (not recorded which). Both conserved end residues are part of each CDR3.

j_call | v_call | cdr3_aa
TRBJ1-2 | TRBV12-3/TRBV12-4 | CASSFPGALNYGYTF
TRBJ1-6 | TRBV20-1 | CSASTGGSSYNSPLHF
TRBJ1-5 | TRBV19 | CASSTGPGSGNQPQHF
TRBJ2-2 | TRBV7-2 | CASSLAASGGASGELFF
TRBJ2-3 | TRBV20-1 | CSARGPTPKTDTQYF
TRBJ2-5 | TRBV5-5 | CASSLSAGAQETQYF
TRBJ2-3 | TRBV14 | CASSQASQTYTDTQYF
TRBJ2-1 | TRBV5-1 | CASSRGLNEQFF
TRBJ2-3 | TRBV5-8 | CASSFPDTQHF
TRBJ1-1 | TRBV29-1 | CSVGRGDAEVFF
TRBJ2-1 | TRBV29-1 | CSVERGGGQFF
TRBJ1-2 | TRBV5-1 | CASSSTISPGEGYTF
TRBJ1-2 | TRBV11-1 | CASSLSQGPQSNNYGYTF
TRBJ1-1 | TRBV3-1 | CASSHRGPNTEAFF
TRBJ1-1 | TRBV29-1 | CSVEAIQGAGEAFF
TRBJ2-7 | TRBV20-1 | CSAWRTSGRVREQYF
TRBJ1-5 | TRBV4-1 | CASSQDCPDRGRLCNQPQHF
TRBJ2-3 | TRBV10-3 | CAISDPLAGGRDTQYF
TRBJ2-1 | TRBV19 | CAASRGQEQFF
TRBJ2-1 | TRBV5-4 | CASSSTKQLALEQFF
TRBJ2-1 | TRBV5-1 | CASSFIAGGYNEQFF
TRBJ2-7 | TRBV5-1 | CASSFDSGGREQYF
TRBJ2-2 | TRBV12-3/TRBV12-4 | CATLAPPGHPTGELFF
TRBJ2-7 | TRBV29-1 | CSVSPYDNEQYF
TRBJ2-3 | TRBV20-1 | CSAGTSGRGADTQYF
TRBJ1-5 | TRBV10-3 | CAISGQADQPQHF
TRBJ2-6 | TRBV5-1 | CASSSDGAGANVLTF
TRBJ2-1 | TRBV5-1 | CASSLGSESFSEQFF
TRBJ2-1 | TRBV12-3/TRBV12-4 | CASSSRSLSDYNEQFF
TRBJ2-5 | TRBV5-1 | CASSLAVEETQYF
TRBJ2-3 | TRBV20-1 | CSARVVDTQYF
TRBJ2-3 | TRBV24-1 | CATSTSGAGRDTQYF